This record covers a single T cell receptor beta chain. Its specificity is unknown. Trimming removed 6 bases from V and 4 bases from J, with 9 bases in between. Germline lookup yields CDR1 LNHDA and CDR2 SQIVND (reference sequence). CDR3 length: 12 amino acids. The data were produced by immunoSEQ multiplex PCR, yet TCRdb's version contains in-frame clones alone and is incomplete. The sample lists some 410,000 clones; around 92% were seen once. Treatment noted: roughly 19 received Ad26.COV2.S at low or high dose, single or two shots; roughly 5 received placebo; per-sample allocation not given. Samples analyzed were those drawn on day 63 after the first vaccine or placebo injection. A Boston donor was an adult aged 18-55 years. This sample was taken from a study of Ad26.COV2.S vaccination and SARS-CoV-2 variants. Study-wide findings and caveats: Analyses of TCR breadth and depth may have underestimated total T cell responses.

V is TRBV19 and J is TRBJ2-5; TRBD2 might be the D (6 bases). This sequence originates from a person between 18 and 60 years old who received the Ad26.COV2.S COVID-19 vaccine or a placebo. The specimen was peripheral blood, collected in a trial of Ad26.COV2.S vaccine versus placebo. CDR3 sequence: CASSGGGETQYF. The CDR3 DNA follows: TGTGCCAGTAGCGGGGGAGGAGAGACCCAGTACTTC.